Listed below are T cell receptor beta chains from one sample, sequenced in a study of human T cells and chemical hapten exposure. TCRdb ran MiXCR on the RACE reads and lists one entry per CDR3 protein. Here the sample spans some 330,000 distinct CDR3 sequences, around 5.5% being singletons. Sequenced here: whole blood, sampled in connection with sensitization to the hapten diphenylcyclopropenone (DPC). These receptors were collected from a woman younger than 30 with alopecia areata. Some clones in this sample may be carry-over from other donors' samples. CDR3s include the opening cysteine and the closing phenylalanine or tryptophan. A D gene is named only where the DNA matches it firmly. The listing skips clone size in some rows; elsewhere it reads once, few, many or a size class.

CASSTQVNTEAFF | TGCGCCAGCAGCACACAGGTGAACACTGAAGCTTTCTTT | TRBJ1-1 | TRBV5-1 | many | NA
CASIPIAGVEDTQYF | TGTGCCAGCATTCCAATAGCGGGGGTTGAGGATACGCAGTATTTT | TRBJ2-3 | TRBV28 | many | TRBD2
CASKGVTEAFF | TGCGCCAGCAAAGGGGTCACTGAAGCTTTCTTT | TRBJ1-1 | TRBV4-3 | many | NA
CSARESPGFPEAFF | TGCAGTGCTAGAGAGTCTCCAGGGTTCCCTGAAGCTTTCTTT | TRBJ1-1 | TRBV20-1 | many | NA
CASSGGQGNYGYTF | TGTGCCAGCAGCGGGGGACAGGGAAACTATGGCTACACCTTC | TRBJ1-2 | TRBV7-8 | NA | TRBD1
CSARQVGRAKNIQYF | TGCAGTGCGAGACAGGTTGGCCGAGCCAAAAACATTCAGTACTTC | TRBJ2-4 | TRBV20-1 | many | NA
CSASSGGRGNTQYF | TGCAGTGCTAGTAGCGGGGGCCGGGGCAATACGCAGTATTTT | TRBJ2-3 | TRBV20-1 | many | TRBD2
CASSLAISTDTQYF | TGTGCCAGCAGCTTAGCAATAAGCACAGATACGCAGTATTTT | TRBJ2-3 | TRBV7-8 | many | NA
CSVEDGDRTGYTF | TGCAGCGTTGAAGATGGGGACAGGACGGGGTACACCTTC | TRBJ1-2 | TRBV29-1 | many | TRBD1
CASSTPRPGHTEAFF | TGTGCCAGCAGTACCCCAAGACCCGGCCACACTGAAGCTTTCTTT | TRBJ1-1 | TRBV6-2/TRBV6-3 | many | NA
CASSPEQDLGDTIYF | TGTGCCAGCTCACCAGAACAGGATTTGGGAGACACCATATATTTT | TRBJ1-3 | TRBV18 | many | NA
CSVIRTLNTEAFF | TGCAGCGTTATCAGAACCTTGAACACTGAAGCTTTCTTT | TRBJ1-1 | TRBV29-1 | many | NA
CASNGHGNNSPLHF | TGTGCCAGCAACGGACACGGCAATAATTCACCCCTCCACTTT | TRBJ1-6 | TRBV6-1 | many | NA
CASSAGQNQPQHF | TGTGCCAGCAGCGCGGGACAGAATCAGCCCCAGCATTTT | TRBJ1-5 | TRBV9 | NA | TRBD1
CASSPHPAEAFF | TGTGCCAGCAGCCCGCACCCGGCGGAAGCTTTCTTT | TRBJ1-1 | TRBV27 | few | NA
CSASITGASTDTQYF | TGCAGTGCTAGTATAACCGGGGCTAGCACAGATACGCAGTATTTT | TRBJ2-3 | TRBV20-1 | few | NA
CASSRGADQPQHF | TGTGCCAGCAGTCGGGGGGCTGATCAGCCCCAGCATTTT | TRBJ1-5 | TRBV6-5 | many | NA
CASSEIQGAIKAFF | TGTGCCAGCAGCGAAATACAGGGGGCGATCAAAGCTTTCTTT | TRBJ1-1 | TRBV7-2 | few | TRBD1
CSSRSGQGVQETQYF | TGCAGCTCCAGATCGGGGCAGGGAGTACAAGAGACCCAGTACTTC | TRBJ2-5 | TRBV29-1 | many | NA
CASKTIGQPFTDTQYF | TGTGCCAGCAAAACGATCGGACAGCCTTTTACAGATACGCAGTATTTT | TRBJ2-3 | TRBV28 | many | NA
CASSQLTGAGGSYGYTF | TGCGCCAGCAGCCAACTAACAGGGGCGGGGGGTAGCTATGGCTACACCTTC | TRBJ1-2 | TRBV4-1 | few | TRBD1
CASSSGTYNEQFF | TGTGCCAGCAGCTCCGGGACTTACAATGAGCAGTTCTTC | TRBJ2-1 | TRBV5-5 | many | NA
CASSLSSGGFTDTQYF | TGTGCCAGCAGCTTAAGCTCGGGGGGGTTCACAGATACGCAGTATTTT | TRBJ2-3 | TRBV7-6 | NA | TRBD2
CASSLLDSDTEAFF | TGCGCCAGCAGCTTACTAGATTCCGACACTGAAGCTTTCTTT | TRBJ1-1 | TRBV5-1 | few | NA
CASSWDSSGEKLFF | TGTGCCAGCAGTTGGGACAGTTCGGGAGAAAAACTGTTTTTT | TRBJ1-4 | TRBV6-6 | NA | TRBD1
CASSPRQTYEQYF | TGCGCCAGCAGCCCCCGACAGACCTACGAGCAGTACTTC | TRBJ2-7 | TRBV5-1 | many | NA
CATSRKGAHEKLFF | TGTGCCACCAGCAGGAAGGGGGCCCATGAAAAACTGTTTTTT | TRBJ1-4 | TRBV15 | few | TRBD1
CASSYSKDAHGYTF | TGTGCCAGCAGTTACTCGAAGGACGCCCATGGCTACACCTTC | TRBJ1-2 | TRBV6-5 | many | NA
CASSRQGHAYTF | TGTGCCAGCAGCCGACAGGGACACGCCTACACCTTC | TRBJ1-2 | TRBV27 | NA | TRBD1
CASSIQAGKNSPLHF | TGTGCCAGTAGTATTCAGGCAGGGAAGAATTCACCCCTCCACTTT | TRBJ1-6 | TRBV19 | many | NA
CASSLMPGPNTEAFF | TGTGCCAGCAGCTTAATGCCAGGGCCGAACACTGAAGCTTTCTTT | TRBJ1-1 | TRBV7-3 | many | NA
CASRLDTREAFF | TGTGCCAGCAGACTAGACACCCGGGAAGCTTTCTTT | TRBJ1-1 | TRBV6-2/TRBV6-3 | few | NA
CASCPGDSLAAYSPLHF | TGTGCCAGCTGCCCAGGGGACAGCTTAGCCGCTTATTCACCCCTCCACTTT | TRBJ1-6 | TRBV11-1 | NA | TRBD1
CASSYRRGASTDTQYF | TGTGCCAGCAGTTACAGGAGGGGGGCCTCTACAGATACGCAGTATTTT | TRBJ2-3 | TRBV6-2/TRBV6-3 | few | NA
CSARDVEQSNSPLHF | TGCAGTGCTAGAGATGTAGAACAAAGTAATTCACCCCTCCACTTT | TRBJ1-6 | TRBV20-1 | many | NA
CASSPEGQGSNEQFF | TGTGCCAGCAGTCCCGAAGGACAGGGGAGCAATGAGCAGTTCTTC | TRBJ2-1 | TRBV12-3/TRBV12-4 | few | TRBD1
CASSQAGTGYTF | TGTGCCAGCAGCCAAGCTGGAACAGGCTACACCTTC | TRBJ1-2 | TRBV4-2 | few | NA
CASSLGRGHGNQPQHF | TGTGCCAGCAGTTTAGGCAGGGGGCATGGGAATCAGCCCCAGCATTTT | TRBJ1-5 | TRBV12-3/TRBV12-4 | NA | TRBD1
CASSSARVGGDEQFF | TGTGCCAGCAGCTCCGCTAGGGTCGGGGGGGATGAGCAGTTCTTC | TRBJ2-1 | TRBV11-1 | many | TRBD2
CASSFGTGVGYTF | TGTGCCAGCAGCTTTGGGACAGGGGTCGGCTACACCTTC | TRBJ1-2 | TRBV7-9 | NA | TRBD1
CASSFGTSLRETQYF | TGTGCCAGCAGTTTCGGGACTAGCTTGCGAGAGACCCAGTACTTC | TRBJ2-5 | TRBV12-3/TRBV12-4 | many | TRBD2
CASSYGGGSQPQHF | TGTGCCAGCAGTTACGGGGGGGGAAGTCAGCCCCAGCATTTT | TRBJ1-5 | TRBV6-2/TRBV6-3 | NA | NA
CASSLAGILNEKLFF | TGTGCCAGCAGCCTGGCCGGGATACTAAATGAAAAACTGTTTTTT | TRBJ1-4 | TRBV5-5 | NA | NA
CASSQGDISTNEKLFF | TGTGCCAGCAGCCAGGGGGACATTTCAACTAATGAAAAACTGTTTTTT | TRBJ1-4 | TRBV3-1 | few | NA
CSARSRGSGGGSTDTQYF | TGCAGTGCTAGAAGCAGAGGGTCGGGCGGGGGAAGCACAGATACGCAGTATTTT | TRBJ2-3 | TRBV20-1 | many | TRBD2
CASRLGALFF | TGTGCCAGCAGGCTGGGGGCCTTATTCTTC | TRBJ2-1 | TRBV25-1 | many | NA
CASSPGTDTQYF | TGTGCCAGCAGCCCCGGGACAGATACGCAGTATTTT | TRBJ2-3 | TRBV12-3/TRBV12-4 | many | NA